This TCR beta chain was profiled in a study of T cells after yellow fever vaccination. This CDR3 region has 14 residues. Germline lookup yields CDR1 SGHRS and CDR2 YFSETQ. With 6 bases removed from V and 0 bases from J, the gap between germline ends came to 9 bases. This clonotype showed up many times. Using its own MiXCR run on the 5' RACE reads, TCRdb lists one record per CDR3 protein. The sample has 230,000 or so distinct CDR3 sequences, about 3.9% seen once. The chain links TRBV5-1 to TRBJ2-2; no definite D call. The source of this sequence is a man younger than 35 who received the YFV17D yellow fever vaccine. The sample in question was PBMCs, obtained 15 days after the yellow fever booster vaccination. CDR3: CASTFHTNTGELFF. In nucleotides, the CDR3 is TGCGCCAGCACATTCCACACGAACACCGGGGAGCTGTTTTTT.